The text below deals with one T cell receptor beta chain. There is no known antigen for this receptor. Qualities for individual bases were not recorded, and no much larger clone is one base off. Counted from cysteine to phenylalanine, this CDR3 has 14 amino acids. Only the CDR3 DNA is retained, 42 bases long and in frame from the first base. Trimming leaves V shorter by 3 bases and J shorter by 4 bases, with the junction holding 9 bases beyond the gene matches. CDR1 and CDR2 (DFQATT, SNEGSKA) derive from the germline V gene (reference sequence). Peripheral blood CD8+ and CD4+ T cells from healthy donors, Susac syndrome patients and multiple sclerosis patients were profiled using high-throughput TCR beta sequencing. Treatment-naive patients with stable or active relapsing-remitting disease fulfilling revised McDonald criteria were used as multiple sclerosis controls. Bulk CD8+ and CD4+ T cells were purified by magnetic negative isolation, while CD8+ TEMRA cells were enriched using FACS. Blood was collected in EDTA tubes and processed within 24 hours, with PBMCs isolated through density gradient centrifugation. PBMCs intended for TCR sequencing were cryopreserved in liquid nitrogen and were subsequently thawed in a 37 degrees C water bath. The sorted or isolated CD4+, CD8+ and CD8+ TEMRA cells reached a purity of at least 90%.

The data derive from a study of CD8 T cells in Susac syndrome (dated by TCRdb to about 2019). A note on the overall study: Repertoire sequencing was used to test whether CD8+ T cell activation and differentiation in Susac syndrome was antigen driven. The clonality of the CD8+ T cell repertoire was compared across about 12 healthy donors, roughly 14 Susac syndrome patients and about 16 multiple sclerosis patients. Results and caveats for the whole study, not just this receptor: The TCR sequencing and HLA analysis was acknowledged to have included a relatively small number of individuals.

RNA was extracted with the RNeasy kit and about 0.5 to 1 ug was reverse transcribed using random hexamers. TCR beta CDR3 regions were amplified with the immunoSEQ multiplex PCR assay covering 54 Vbeta and 13 Jbeta segments. To correct PCR amplification bias, a synthetic template baseline was used for both primer optimization and computational correction. Regarding the original processing steps: Only productive sequences were kept, with reads annotated to V, D and J genes according to IMGT and analyzed in immunoSEQ Analyzer. Clonality was computed as one minus Shannon entropy normalized by log2 of the number of productive unique sequences. For each patient and control, public and private clones were evaluated within the 100 most prevalent clones. Susac-specific clones were defined as absent from healthy and MS cohorts, some 1,000 published viral clones and other ImmuneACCESS disease sequences. Starting from the raw public reads, TCRdb applied fastp trimming at Q25, assembled clones with MiXCR and retained in-frame beta chains. Every CDR3 protein is listed once, alongside the most common genes and DNA of its rows. What appears here as the V and J calls and clone size reflects TCRdb's work, not the paper's. Present in this sample are fewer than 300,000 distinct CDR3 sequences, more than 75% of which were seen just once. The top ten hold over 0.095% of the sample.

This TCR was sampled from a human donor with multiple sclerosis. Sequences were obtained from CD8+ T cells from PBMCs. The sequence links TRBV20-1 to TRBJ2-7; TRBD2 lines up with 7 middle nucleotides. The CDR3 region reads CSARSRGSSYEQYF. The base sequence is TGCAGTGCTAGGTCTCGCGGGAGTTCGTACGAGCAGTACTTC.